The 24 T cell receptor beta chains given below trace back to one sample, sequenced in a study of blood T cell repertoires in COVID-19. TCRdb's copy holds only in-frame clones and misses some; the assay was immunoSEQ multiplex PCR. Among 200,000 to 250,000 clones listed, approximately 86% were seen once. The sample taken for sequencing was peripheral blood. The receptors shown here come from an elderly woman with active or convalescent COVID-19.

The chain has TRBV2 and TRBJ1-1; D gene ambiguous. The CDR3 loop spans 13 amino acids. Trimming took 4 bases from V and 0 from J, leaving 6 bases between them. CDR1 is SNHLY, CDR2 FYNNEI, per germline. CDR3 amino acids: CASSVQVNTEAFF. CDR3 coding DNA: TGTGCCAGCAGTGTCCAGGTGAACACTGAAGCTTTCTTT.

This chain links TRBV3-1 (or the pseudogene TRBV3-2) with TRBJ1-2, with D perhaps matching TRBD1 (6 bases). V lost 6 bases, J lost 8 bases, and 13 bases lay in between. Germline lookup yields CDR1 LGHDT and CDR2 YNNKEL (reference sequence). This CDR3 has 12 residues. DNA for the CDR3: TGTGCCAGCAGTCCAGGGGAGAGAGGCTACACCTTC. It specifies CASSPGERGYTF.

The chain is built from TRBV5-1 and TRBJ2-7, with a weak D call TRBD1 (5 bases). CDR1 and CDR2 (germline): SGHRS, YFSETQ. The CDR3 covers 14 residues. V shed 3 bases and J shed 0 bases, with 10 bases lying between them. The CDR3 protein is CASSYPDTSYEQYF. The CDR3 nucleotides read TGCGCCAGCAGCTACCCGGACACCTCCTACGAGCAGTACTTC. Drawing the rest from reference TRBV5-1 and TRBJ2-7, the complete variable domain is KAGVTQTPRYLIKTRGQQVTLSCSPISGHRSVSWYQQTPGQGLQFLFEYFSETQRNKGNFPGRFSGRQFSNSRSEMNVSTLELGDSALYLCASSYPDTSYEQYFGPGTRLTVT.

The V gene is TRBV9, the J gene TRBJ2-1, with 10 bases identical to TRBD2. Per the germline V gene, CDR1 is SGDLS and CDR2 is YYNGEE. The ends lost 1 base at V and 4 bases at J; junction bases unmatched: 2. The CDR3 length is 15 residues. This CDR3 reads CASSVLAGVYNEQFF. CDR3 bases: TGTGCCAGCAGCGTACTAGCGGGAGTTTACAATGAGCAGTTCTTC.

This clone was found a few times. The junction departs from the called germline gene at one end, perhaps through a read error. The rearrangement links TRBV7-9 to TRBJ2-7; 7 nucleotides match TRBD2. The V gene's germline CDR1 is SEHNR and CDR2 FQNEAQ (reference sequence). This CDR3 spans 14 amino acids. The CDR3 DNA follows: TGTGCCAGCCGCTTGGGGGAGGGGAGGAACGAGCAGTACTTC. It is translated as CASRLGEGRNEQYF.

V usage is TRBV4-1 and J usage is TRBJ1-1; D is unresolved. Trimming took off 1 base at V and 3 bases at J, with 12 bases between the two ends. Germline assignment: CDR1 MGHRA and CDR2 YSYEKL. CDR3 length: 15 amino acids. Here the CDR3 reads CASSQVVGPYTEAFF. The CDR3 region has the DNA TGCGCCAGCAGCCAAGTTGTTGGGCCCTACACTGAAGCTTTCTTT.

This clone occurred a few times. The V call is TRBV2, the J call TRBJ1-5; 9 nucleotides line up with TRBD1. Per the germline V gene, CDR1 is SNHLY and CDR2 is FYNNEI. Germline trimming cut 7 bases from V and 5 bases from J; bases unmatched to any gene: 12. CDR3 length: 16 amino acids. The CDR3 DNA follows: TGTGCCAGCATGGGACAGGGTCCCTTTACTGATCAGCCCCAGCATTTT. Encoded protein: CASMGQGPFTDQPQHF.

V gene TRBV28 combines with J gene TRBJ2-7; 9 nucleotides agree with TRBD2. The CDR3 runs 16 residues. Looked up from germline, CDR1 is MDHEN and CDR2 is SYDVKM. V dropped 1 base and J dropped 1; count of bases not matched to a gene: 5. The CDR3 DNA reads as TGTGCCAGCAGTTTATTTCGACTAGCGGATTCCTACGAGCAGTACTTC. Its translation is CASSLFRLADSYEQYF.

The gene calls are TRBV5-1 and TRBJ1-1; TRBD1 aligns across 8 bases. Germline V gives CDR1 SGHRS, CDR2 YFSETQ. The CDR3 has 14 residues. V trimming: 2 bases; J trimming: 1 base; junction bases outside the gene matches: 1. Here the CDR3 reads CASSFDRGNTEAFF. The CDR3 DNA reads TGCGCCAGCAGCTTTGACAGGGGGAACACTGAAGCTTTCTTT.

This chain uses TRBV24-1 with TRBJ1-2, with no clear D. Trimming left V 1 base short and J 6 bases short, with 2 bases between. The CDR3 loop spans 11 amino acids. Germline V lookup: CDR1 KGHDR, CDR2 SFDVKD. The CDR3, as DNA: TGTGCCACCAGTGATTTTAATGGCTACACCTTC. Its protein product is CATSDFNGYTF.

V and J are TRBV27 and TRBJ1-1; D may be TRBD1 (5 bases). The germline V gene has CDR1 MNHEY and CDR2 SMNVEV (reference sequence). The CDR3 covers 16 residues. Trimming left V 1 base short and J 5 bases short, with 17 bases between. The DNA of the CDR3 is TGTGCCAGCAGTTTATTCGCAGGGAGGGCTTGGACTGAAGCTTTCTTT. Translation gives CASSLFAGRAWTEAFF.

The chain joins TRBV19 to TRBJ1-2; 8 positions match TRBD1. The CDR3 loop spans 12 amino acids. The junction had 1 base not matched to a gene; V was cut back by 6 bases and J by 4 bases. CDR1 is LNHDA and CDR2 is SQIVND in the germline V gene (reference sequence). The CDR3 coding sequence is TGTGCCAGTAGGACAGGGGTCTATGGCTACACCTTC. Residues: CASRTGVYGYTF.

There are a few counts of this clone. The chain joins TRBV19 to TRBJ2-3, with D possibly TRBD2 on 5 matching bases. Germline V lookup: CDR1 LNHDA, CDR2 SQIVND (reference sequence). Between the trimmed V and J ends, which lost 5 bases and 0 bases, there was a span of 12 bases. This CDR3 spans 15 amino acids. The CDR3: CASSLARGSTDTQYF. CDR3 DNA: TGTGCCAGTAGTCTTGCCCGGGGAAGCACAGATACGCAGTATTTT. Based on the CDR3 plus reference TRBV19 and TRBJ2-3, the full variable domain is DGGITQSPKYLFRKEGQNVTLSCEQNLNHDAMYWYRQDPGQGLRLIYYSQIVNDFQKGDIAEGYSVSREKKESFPLTVTSAQKNPTAFYLCASSLARGSTDTQYFGPGTRLTVL.

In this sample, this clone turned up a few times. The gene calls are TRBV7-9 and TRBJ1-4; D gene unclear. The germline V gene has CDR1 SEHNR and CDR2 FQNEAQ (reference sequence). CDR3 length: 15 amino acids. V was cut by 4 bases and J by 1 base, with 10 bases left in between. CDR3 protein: CASSSRGVTNEKLFF. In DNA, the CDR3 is TGTGCCAGCAGCTCCCGGGGAGTAACTAATGAAAAACTGTTTTTT.

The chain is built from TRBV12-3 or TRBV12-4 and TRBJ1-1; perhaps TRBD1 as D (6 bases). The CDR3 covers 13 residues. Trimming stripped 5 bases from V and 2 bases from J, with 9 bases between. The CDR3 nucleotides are TGTGCCAGCAGTCCGACAGGCAACACTGAAGCTTTCTTT. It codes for CASSPTGNTEAFF.

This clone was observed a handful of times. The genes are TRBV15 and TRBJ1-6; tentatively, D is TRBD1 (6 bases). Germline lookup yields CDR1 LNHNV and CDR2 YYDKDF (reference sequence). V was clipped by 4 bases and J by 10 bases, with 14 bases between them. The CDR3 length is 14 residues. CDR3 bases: TGTGCCACCAGCATCGTACAGGGAGAGTCACCCCTCCACTTT. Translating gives CATSIVQGESPLHF.

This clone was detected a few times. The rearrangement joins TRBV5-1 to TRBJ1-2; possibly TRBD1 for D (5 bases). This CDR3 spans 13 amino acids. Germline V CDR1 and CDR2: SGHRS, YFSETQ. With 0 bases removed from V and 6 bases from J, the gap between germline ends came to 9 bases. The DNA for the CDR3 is TGCGCCAGCAGCTTGGCGTCAGGGAATGGCTACACCTTC. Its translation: CASSLASGNGYTF.

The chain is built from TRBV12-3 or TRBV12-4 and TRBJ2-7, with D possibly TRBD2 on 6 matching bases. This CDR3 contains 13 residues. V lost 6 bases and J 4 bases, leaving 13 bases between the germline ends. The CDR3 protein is CASRQAGGYEQYF. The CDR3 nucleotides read TGTGCCAGCAGACAAGCCGGAGGGTACGAGCAGTACTTC.

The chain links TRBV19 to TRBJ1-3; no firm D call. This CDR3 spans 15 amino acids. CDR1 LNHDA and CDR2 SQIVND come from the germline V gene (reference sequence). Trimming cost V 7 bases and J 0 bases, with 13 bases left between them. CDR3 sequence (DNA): TGTGCCAGTACCCCGCGGCAGCTCTCTGGAAACACCATATATTTT. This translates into CASTPRQLSGNTIYF.

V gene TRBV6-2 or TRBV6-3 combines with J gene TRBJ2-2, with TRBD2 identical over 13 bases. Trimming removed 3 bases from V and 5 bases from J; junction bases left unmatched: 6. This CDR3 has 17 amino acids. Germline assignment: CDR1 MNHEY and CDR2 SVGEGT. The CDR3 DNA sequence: TGTGCCAGCAGTTATGTGTGGGGACTAGCGGGAACCGGGGAGCTGTTTTTT. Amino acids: CASSYVWGLAGTGELFF.

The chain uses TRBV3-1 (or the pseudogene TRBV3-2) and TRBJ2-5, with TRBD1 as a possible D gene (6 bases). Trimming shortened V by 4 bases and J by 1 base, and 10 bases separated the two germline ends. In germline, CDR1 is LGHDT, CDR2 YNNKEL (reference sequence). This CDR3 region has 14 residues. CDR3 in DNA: TGTGCCAGCAGCCCCAGGGACACCCAAGAGACCCAGTACTTC. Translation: CASSPRDTQETQYF.

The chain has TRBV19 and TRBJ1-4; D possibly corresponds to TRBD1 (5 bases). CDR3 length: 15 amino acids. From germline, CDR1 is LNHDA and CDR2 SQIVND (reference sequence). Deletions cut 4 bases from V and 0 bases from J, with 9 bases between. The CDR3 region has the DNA TGTGCCAGTAGTAGCAGACAGCCAACTAATGAAAAACTGTTTTTT. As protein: CASSSRQPTNEKLFF.

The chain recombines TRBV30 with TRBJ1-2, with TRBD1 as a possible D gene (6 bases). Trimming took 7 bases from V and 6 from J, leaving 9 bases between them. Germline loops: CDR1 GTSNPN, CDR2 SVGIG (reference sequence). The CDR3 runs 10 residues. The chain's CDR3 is CALQGDGYTF. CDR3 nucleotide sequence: TGTGCCTTACAGGGAGATGGCTACACCTTC.

CDR3 in DNA: TGCAGTGCTAGTAGGAGATTGAACACTGAAGCTTTCTTT. This gives the protein CSASRRLNTEAFF. The chain links TRBV20-1 to TRBJ1-1; D unclear. CDR1 is DFQATT and CDR2 is SNEGSKA in the germline V gene (reference sequence). V lost 3 bases, J lost 0 bases, and 8 bases lay in between. The CDR3 has 13 amino acids.